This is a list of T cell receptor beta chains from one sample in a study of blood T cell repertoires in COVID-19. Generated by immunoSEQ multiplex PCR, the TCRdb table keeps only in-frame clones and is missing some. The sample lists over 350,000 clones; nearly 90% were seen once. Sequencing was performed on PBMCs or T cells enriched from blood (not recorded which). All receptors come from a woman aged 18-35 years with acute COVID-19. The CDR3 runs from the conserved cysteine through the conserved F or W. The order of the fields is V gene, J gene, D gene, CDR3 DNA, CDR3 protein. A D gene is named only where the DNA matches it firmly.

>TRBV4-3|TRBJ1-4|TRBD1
TGCGCCAGCAGCCAAGCCCAGGGGGCAACTAATGAAAAACTGTTTTTT
CASSQAQGATNEKLFF
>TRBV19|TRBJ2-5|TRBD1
TGTGCCAGTAGTAGAGGCAGGGGGTCAGAAGAGACCCAGTACTTC
CASSRGRGSEETQYF
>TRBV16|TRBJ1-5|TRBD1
TGTGCCAGCAGCCAGGACAGGTATAGCAATCAGCCCCAGCATTTT
CASSQDRYSNQPQHF
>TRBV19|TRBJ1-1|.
TGTGCCAGTAGTCCAAGACAAGACACTGAAGCTTTCTTT
CASSPRQDTEAFF
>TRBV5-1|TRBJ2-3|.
TGCGCCAGCAGCTTGGCCATTATAGCGACAAGGACAGATACGCAGTATTTT
CASSLAIIATRTDTQYF
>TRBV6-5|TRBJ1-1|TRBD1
TGTGCCAGCAGACCGGGACAGGGGTCGAAGGGAGCTTTCTTT
CASRPGQGSKGAFF
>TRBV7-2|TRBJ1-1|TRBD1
TGTGCCAGCAGCCCGAGACAGGGGTTGAACACTGAAGCTTTCTTT
CASSPRQGLNTEAFF
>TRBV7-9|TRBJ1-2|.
TGTGCCAGCAGCTTAGGGGCGGGCTATGGCTACACCTTC
CASSLGAGYGYTF
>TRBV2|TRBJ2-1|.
TGTGCCAGCAGCCCCAAACAGGATTCGTACAATGAGCAGTTCTTC
CASSPKQDSYNEQFF
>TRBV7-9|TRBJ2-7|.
TGTGCCAGCAGCTTGGCAGCCTACGAGCAGTACTTC
CASSLAAYEQYF